The 8 T cell receptor beta chains listed next were all sequenced from one sample in a study of CD8 T cells in ankylosing spondylitis. Via MiXCR, TCRdb re-called the 5' RACE reads, giving one row per CDR3 protein. The sample lists a few hundred thousand distinct CDR3 sequences; roughly a tenth were seen once. Material: blood, either unsorted or a sorted T cell fraction (not recorded which). The receptor set was obtained from a male donor with ankylosing spondylitis or in good health (not recorded which).

This clonotype was seen at least ten times. The chain uses TRBV29-1 and TRBJ2-3; a weak D match, TRBD2 (6 bases). Per germline, CDR1 SQVTM and CDR2 ANQGSEA. V lost 4 bases, J lost 1 base, and 9 bases lay in between. This CDR3 is built from 13 residues. CDR3 residues: CSVGGIGTDTQYF. The CDR3 coding sequence is TGCAGCGTTGGCGGGATAGGCACAGATACGCAGTATTTT.

In its sample, this clonotype was seen many times. This rearrangement joins TRBV11-2 to TRBJ1-4; D not resolved. This CDR3 is built from 15 residues. Looked up from germline, CDR1 is SGHAT and CDR2 is FQNNGV. V was shortened by 2 bases and J by 0 bases, with 7 bases between the two germline ends. The CDR3 is CASSLMLATNEKLFF. In DNA, the CDR3 is TGTGCCAGCAGCTTAATGCTTGCAACTAATGAAAAACTGTTTTTT.

There are many counts of this clonotype. V and J are TRBV12-3 or TRBV12-4 and TRBJ2-5; possible D gene TRBD2, 6 bases. This CDR3 is 14 amino acids long. Trimming took 2 bases from V and 5 from J, leaving 12 bases between them. The CDR3: CASSLYSGDETQYF. The CDR3 coding sequence is TGTGCCAGCAGTTTATATTCGGGGGACGAGACCCAGTACTTC.

This clonotype has a count of ten or more. This chain links TRBV12-3 or TRBV12-4 with TRBJ1-1, with 7 bases fitting TRBD1. The CDR3 spans 14 residues. V trimming: 6 bases; J trimming: 0 bases; junction bases outside the gene matches: 4. In DNA, the CDR3 is TGTGCCAGCAGCGAGGGACAGATGAACACTGAAGCTTTCTTT. This codes for CASSEGQMNTEAFF.

This clonotype was observed many times. The V call is TRBV20-1, the J call TRBJ2-3; D is perhaps TRBD2 (5 bases). The germline V gene has CDR1 DFQATT and CDR2 SNEGSKA (reference sequence). The CDR3 is 12 amino acids. Trimming left V 3 bases short and J 3 bases short, with 7 bases between. CDR3 amino acids: CSARTTTDTQYF. The CDR3 DNA follows: TGCAGTGCTAGGACTACAACAGATACGCAGTATTTT.

This clonotype was observed many times. This chain connects TRBV29-1 to TRBJ2-3; possible D gene TRBD2, 6 bases. Germline V gene lookup returns CDR1 SQVTM and CDR2 ANQGSEA. The CDR3 runs 11 residues. The CDR3 DNA sequence: TGCACCGGGACTAGCACAGATACGCAGTATTTT. This gives the protein CTGTSTDTQYF.

This clonotype was counted at least ten times. This chain connects TRBV5-1 to TRBJ2-1; 7 nucleotides match TRBD1. The CDR3 covers 15 residues. Trimming took 5 bases from V and 6 from J; bases not matched to a gene: 11. Germline CDR1 and CDR2: SGHRS and YFSETQ. CDR3 amino acids: CASSSRTGGGNEQFF. CDR3 bases: TGCGCCAGCAGTTCGAGGACAGGCGGTGGCAATGAGCAGTTCTTC.

This clonotype appeared many times. The rearrangement uses TRBV12-3 or TRBV12-4 and TRBJ2-1; D is ambiguous. CDR3 size: 12 residues. V shed 6 bases and J shed 6 bases, with 9 bases lying between them. This chain's CDR3 is CASSLPSNEQFF. For the CDR3, the DNA is TGTGCCAGCAGCCTCCCGTCCAATGAGCAGTTCTTC.